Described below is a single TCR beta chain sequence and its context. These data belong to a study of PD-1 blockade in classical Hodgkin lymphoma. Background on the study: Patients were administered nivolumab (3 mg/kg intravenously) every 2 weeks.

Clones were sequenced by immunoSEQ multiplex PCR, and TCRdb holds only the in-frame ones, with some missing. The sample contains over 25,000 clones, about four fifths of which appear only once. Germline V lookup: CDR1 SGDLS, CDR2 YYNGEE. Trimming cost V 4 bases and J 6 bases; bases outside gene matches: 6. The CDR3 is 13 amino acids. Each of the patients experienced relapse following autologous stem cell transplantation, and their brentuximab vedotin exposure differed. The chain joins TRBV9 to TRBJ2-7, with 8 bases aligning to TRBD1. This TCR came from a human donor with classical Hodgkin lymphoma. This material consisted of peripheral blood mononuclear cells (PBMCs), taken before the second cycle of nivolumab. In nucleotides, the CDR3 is TGTGCCAGCAGCCCGCGGACAGGGTCCGAGCAGTACTTC. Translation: CASSPRTGSEQYF. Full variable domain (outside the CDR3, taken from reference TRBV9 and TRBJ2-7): DSGVTQTPKHLITATGQRVTLRCSPRSGDLSVYWYQQSLDQGLQFLIQYYNGEERAKGNILERFSAQQFPDLHSELNLSSLELGDSALYFCASSPRTGSEQYFGPGTRLTVT.